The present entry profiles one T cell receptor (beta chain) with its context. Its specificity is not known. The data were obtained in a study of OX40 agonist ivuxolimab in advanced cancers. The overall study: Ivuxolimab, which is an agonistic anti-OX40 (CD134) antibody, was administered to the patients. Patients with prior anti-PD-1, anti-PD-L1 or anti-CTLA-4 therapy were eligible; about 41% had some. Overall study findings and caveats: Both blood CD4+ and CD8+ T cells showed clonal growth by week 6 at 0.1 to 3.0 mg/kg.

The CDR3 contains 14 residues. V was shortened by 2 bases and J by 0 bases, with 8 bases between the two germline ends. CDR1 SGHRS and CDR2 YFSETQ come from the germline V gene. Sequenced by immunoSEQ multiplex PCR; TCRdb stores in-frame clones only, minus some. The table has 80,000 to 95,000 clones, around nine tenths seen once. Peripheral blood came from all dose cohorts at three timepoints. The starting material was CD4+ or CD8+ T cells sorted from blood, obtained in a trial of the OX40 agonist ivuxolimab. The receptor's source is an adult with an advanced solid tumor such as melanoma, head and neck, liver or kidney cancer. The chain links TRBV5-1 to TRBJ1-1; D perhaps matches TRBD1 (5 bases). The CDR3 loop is CASSLDSMNTEAFF. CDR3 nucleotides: TGCGCCAGCAGCTTAGACAGTATGAACACTGAAGCTTTCTTT.